The entry that follows covers one T cell receptor (beta chain) sequence. Its antigen has not been determined. It has no much larger one-base neighbor in the sample; base qualities were not kept. The library relied on the immunoSEQ multiplex PCR assay. For the multiplex PCR, a mixture combining 60 forward primers for TCR Vbeta segments and 13 reverse primers for TCR Jbeta segments was used. Amplification of the CDR3 region of rearranged TCR beta genes was performed with a multiplex PCR assay on genomic DNA. The Illumina HiSeq System was used to sequence the amplified TCR beta libraries as 87-base-pair reads. The source study handled its data this way. A later analysis tallied approximately 87 million unique TCR beta chains across the 650 to 750 repertoires, and around 10 million of those chains were shared by two or more donors. Raw reads were error-corrected and collapsed into unique sequences by a nearest-neighbor algorithm in which closely related sequences were merged to remove PCR and sequencing errors. Alignment of CDR3 sequences to IMGT reference sequences was used to assign V, D and J gene segments. Each retained sequence needed at least a six-nucleotide match to both a V gene segment and a J gene segment. A rearrangement counted as productive if the CDR3 had no stop codons and remained in frame with V and J, and every other rearrangement counted as non-productive. Following IMGT convention, CDR3 was defined as the stretch from the second conserved V-encoded cysteine up to the conserved J-encoded phenylalanine. The earlier analysis of fewer than 750 of the donors excluded sequences that lacked an unambiguous match to a single V gene segment. An earlier analysis of approximately 590 of the donors classified V segments as functional when productive rearrangements were above 56.7% and as segregating when the standard deviation between donors was above 5%. A statistical classification framework was built for diagnosing cytomegalovirus status from the catalog of TCR beta chain sequences. In a later analysis, V and J genes were assigned by comparing TCR nucleotide sequences against IMGT/GENE-DB human TR gene sequences. Using the TCRdist pipeline, a later analysis assigned CDR3 sequences along with most-parsimonious VDJ recombination scenarios. A later analysis defined each TCR beta chain by its CDR3 amino acid sequence plus V-gene family, and excluded reads lacking a unique V-gene family. To address suspected cross-contamination and a sequencing artifact, a later analysis removed several hundred highly shared, low-generation-probability nucleotide sequences. In a later analysis, a clonal expansion index was calculated for each public chain from normalized within-repertoire ranks of inferred template counts. Generation probabilities in a later analysis came from a VDJ recombination model fitted to out-of-frame rearrangements, and those results were checked against IGoR. In a later analysis, TCR-TCR, TCR-HLA and TCR-CMV co-occurrence was scored with hypergeometric tests, and a repertoire-size bias correction was applied to TCR pairs. To estimate false discovery rates, a later analysis permuted the HLA or CMV assignments 20 times. In a later analysis, co-occurring TCRs were grouped using DBSCAN, with TCRdist sequence similarity added in when clustering inside HLA-allele-positive subsets. Co-occurrence clustering excluded repertoires with fewer than 30,000 or more than 120,000 public chains, plus five with anomalous nucleotide sharing. The clones in this table, taken by TCRdb from immuneACCESS, are in-frame only. Not every clone is retained; where verified, under half of the shortfall comes from an unresolved V gene, and the cause of the rest is unknown. V, J and clone size are taken as reported in that table, and D and trimming were inferred from the DNA itself. This sample lists around 120,000 clones; approximately 85% were detected once. The ten largest account for roughly 1.8% of the sample.

The sample originates from a study of cytomegalovirus exposure and HLA in healthy donors (dated by TCRdb to about 2017). With regard to the full study: In an earlier analysis of under 750 of the donors, 276 Gb of sequence data and 95 million to 130 million unique TCR beta sequences from roughly 180 million T cells were reported. The study combined high-throughput TCR immunosequencing, statistical association of individual TCRs with disease status, and machine learning to predict cytomegalovirus infection status. In a later analysis, previously published TCR beta repertoires from more than 500 donors were re-analyzed and high-resolution HLA genotyping was added so that TCR occurrence patterns could be studied. Rather than using new phenotypic data, the later analysis identified candidate immune exposures from TCR beta sequences and from how often those sequences occurred across donors. A separate validation cohort of roughly 130 different subjects was used in addition to the 666-subject first cohort. HLA typing covered class I and class II loci at four-digit resolution. The aim of the study was to test whether cataloging public T cell receptors could identify signatures of past pathogen exposure. Every discovery cohort repertoire had been produced on one sequencing platform. Genome-wide SNP genotypes for about 60% of the 666 donors were used in a later genetic analysis, which treated that subset as a discovery cohort. Among the approximately 400 genotyped donors, 81% belonged to the genetic ancestry cluster associated with self-reported Caucasian donors. In an earlier analysis of roughly 540 of the donors, high-throughput TCR beta sequencing was used to judge whether each TCR beta V gene segment behaved as functional or pseudogenic. Typing coverage varied by locus: roughly 620-630 donors for A, B, C, DRB1 and DQB1; about 520 for DQA1; approximately 610 for DPA1; approximately 450 for DPB1. Across roughly 420 genotyped donors of the cohort, an average of approximately 240,000 unique TCR beta nucleotide sequences per donor were sequenced, and roughly 18% of those sequences were non-productive. Because of strong linkage in the cohort, roughly five DR-DQ haplotypes were treated as single units for association and clustering. The T cell repertoires of about 700 subjects were profiled by immunosequencing and related to cytomegalovirus serostatus. Around 300 gigabases of sequencing data and approximately 80 million unique TCR sequences were included in an early release covering over 600 HLA-typed donors. Donor age, sex, ethnicity and CMV serostatus were compiled together with the repertoire data. Study-level results and caveats: A total of fewer than 200 TCR beta chains were listed by the study as associated with cytomegalovirus. Because counts were too low, fewer than 20 rarely observed V segments, including chromosome 9 orphons, were excluded from the earlier analysis of 587 of the donors. According to a later genetic analysis, donors in an Asian-associated ancestry cluster had fewer N-insertions in productive TCRs than the approximately 690-donor mean. In a later analysis, the rate of TCR association differed among HLA loci, with DRB1 alleles having the most associated TCRs and HLA-C alleles having the fewest. Compared with equally common non-associated chains, HLA-associated TCR beta chains in a later analysis were more clonally expanded and had lower generation probabilities. Because HLA typing was unavailable for some donors at each locus, only the typed subset was used in association tests. According to the authors, the approach could potentially be generalized to other disease states and immunological phenotypes. A later analysis found that most CMV-associated TCR beta chains appeared HLA-restricted, with HLA associations seemingly driven largely by CMV exposure. While some public TCRs were present in many individuals, most TCR sequences turned up only very rarely across donors. A later analysis associated 15,000 or so TCR beta sequences with specific HLA alleles at a false discovery rate of 0.05. In both the original and validation cohorts, the classifier was reported to diagnose cytomegalovirus status with high specificity and sensitivity. V-gene and J-gene trimming of TCR beta chains was associated with a missense DCLRE1C variant in a later genetic analysis, and the association was replicated in an independent cohort. Some IMGT-functional V segments, including TRBV6-2 and TRBV6-3, could not be distinguished by the 87-base-pair reads and were therefore excluded. Only TCR beta chains were sequenced in this cohort, and the absence of alpha or paired-chain data limited detectable features. For the cohort, immune exposure information was limited to CMV serostatus. A further reported finding was that TCR beta sequences accurately predicted the HLA-A and HLA-B alleles for most subjects in the first cohort. In an earlier analysis of roughly 500 of the donors, most TCR beta V segments appeared in productive rearrangements about 90% or about 30% of the time, broadly matching IMGT annotations. In a later analysis, several top co-occurrence clusters were reported to appear linked to parvovirus B19, influenza, CMV and Epstein-Barr virus. A cluster of highly shared sequence variants was judged likely to represent a technical artifact of the sequencing pipeline. Strong co-occurrence of HLA alleles, especially DR and DQ, made assigning TCR associations to individual alleles difficult. Three of the identified cytomegalovirus-associated TCR beta chains were confirmed in vitro to be specific for cytomegalovirus antigens. Correlated functional status among segregating V segments might be attributable to linkage disequilibrium, but an unknown experimental factor could not be ruled out. Sequencing depth was assumed to be roughly uniform across donors in the presence/absence analyses, though that assumption may not hold.

The cohort consisted of hundreds of healthy bone marrow donors. At the time of sampling, every cohort member was nominally healthy, though immune exposures that went unrecorded were likely present. The donor tested CMV seronegative, placing the donor among the roughly 350 seronegative members of the cohort. Every donor gave a peripheral blood sample, and the peripheral blood mononuclear cells from that sample were used for TCR beta sequencing. The Qiagen DNeasy Blood Extraction Kit was used to extract genomic DNA from the blood cell samples. From the cysteine up to the phenylalanine, the CDR3 has a length of 15 residues. The read is trimmed to its CDR3 DNA, 45 bases read in frame from base 1. Trimming costs V 0 bases and J 3 bases, and their ends lie 9 bases apart. Reading the germline V gene (reference sequence) gives CDR1 SGHNT and CDR2 YYREEE.

Sequences were obtained from PBMCs. Here the chain combines TRBV5-4 and TRBJ2-2; matching of 6 bases hints at TRBD2 as the D gene. This TCR was sampled from a boy between 10 and 17 years old in good health and CMV-seronegative. The bases read TGTGCCAGCAGCTTGGGCGGGATTCACACCGGGGAGCTGTTTTTT. The encoded protein is CASSLGGIHTGELFF.